One and the same sample provided the 25 T cell receptor beta chains below, sequenced in a study of PD-L1 blockade in urothelial cancer. TCRdb keeps only in-frame clones here, not all; method: immunoSEQ multiplex PCR. The table records under 30,000 clones, around 87% of them present only once. Specimen: PBMCs, collected around atezolizumab (anti-PD-L1) treatment. The receptor set was obtained from a man between 45 and 60 years old with urothelial cancer.

The J gene is TRBJ1-1, the V gene TRBV10-1; D is unresolved. V lost 0 bases to trimming and J lost 4 bases, with 6 bases between them. The CDR3 has 13 amino acids. The germline V gene has CDR1 WNHNN and CDR2 SYGVQD (reference sequence). The CDR3, as DNA: TGCGCCAGCAGTGAGTCAACAGCCACTGAAGCTTTCTTT. Its protein product is CASSESTATEAFF.

V and J are TRBV5-4 and TRBJ2-5; TRBD2 might be the D (5 bases). There are 15 residues in the CDR3. The germline V gene has CDR1 SGHNT and CDR2 YYREEE (reference sequence). Trimming took 2 bases from V and 5 from J, leaving 16 bases between them. The CDR3 DNA reads as TGTGCCAGCAGCTTATCGCTAGCACTCTCCGAGACCCAGTACTTC. This codes for CASSLSLALSETQYF.

This chain uses TRBV14 with TRBJ1-2; perhaps TRBD1 as D (6 bases). Between the trimmed V and J ends, which lost 1 base and 2 bases, there was a span of 14 bases. The V gene's germline CDR1 is SGHDN and CDR2 FVKESK. This CDR3 contains 16 residues. CDR3: CASSQVTGQINYGYTF. The DNA of the CDR3 is TGTGCCAGCAGCCAAGTGACAGGTCAAATAAACTATGGCTACACCTTC.

V gene TRBV30 combines with J gene TRBJ2-5, with TRBD1 identical over 10 bases. Per germline, CDR1 GTSNPN and CDR2 SVGIG (reference sequence). The junction had 10 bases not matched to a gene; V was cut back by 2 bases and J by 4 bases. CDR3 length: 16 residues. CDR3 amino acids: CAWSLLSGQGRETQYF. The CDR3 coding sequence is TGTGCCTGGAGTCTCCTGTCGGGACAGGGGCGAGAGACCCAGTACTTC.

This sequence joins TRBV19 and TRBJ1-2, with no clear D. CDR1 LNHDA and CDR2 SQIVND come from the germline V gene (reference sequence). The V end was cut by 7 bases, the J end by 0 bases, with 12 bases between. This CDR3 has 14 residues. The CDR3 sequence: CASIPRFPNYGYTF. DNA for the CDR3: TGTGCCAGTATCCCCAGGTTTCCTAACTATGGCTACACCTTC.

In nucleotides, the CDR3 is TGTGCCAGCAGCTTAGGGGACACCGGGTTTGGCTACACCTTC. It is translated as CASSLGDTGFGYTF. The rearrangement joins TRBV11-2 to TRBJ1-2, with a tentative D call TRBD1 (6 bases). The CDR3 spans 14 residues. The V and J ends lost 1 base and 7 bases respectively, with 13 bases between them. Germline CDR1 reads SGHAT; CDR2 reads FQNNGV.

The chain is built from TRBV5-1 and TRBJ1-3, with a possible D match to TRBD1 (6 bases). The germline CDR1 and CDR2 sequences are SGHRS and YFSETQ. V gave up 1 base and J gave up 2 bases, with 10 bases separating them. This CDR3 contains 15 residues. The CDR3 DNA reads as TGCGCCAGCAGCTTGTCAGGGGTGGCTGGAAACACCATATATTTT. Protein: CASSLSGVAGNTIYF.

The chain has TRBV14 and TRBJ2-1, with D possibly TRBD1 on 6 matching bases. V was pared by 1 base and J by 5 bases, with 21 bases between. The CDR3 has 18 residues. Germline V gives CDR1 SGHDN, CDR2 FVKESK. The CDR3 coding sequence is TGTGCCAGCAGCCAAGCCTCCGCCGGGACACGACCTAACAATGAGCAGTTCTTC. Encoded protein: CASSQASAGTRPNNEQFF. Looking up the rest from reference TRBV14 and TRBJ2-1 gives the full variable domain: EAGVTQFPSHSVIEKGQTVTLRCDPISGHDNLYWYRRVMGKEIKFLLHFVKESKQDESGMPNNRFLAERTGGTYSTLKVQPAELEDSGVYFCASSQASAGTRPNNEQFFGPGTRLTVL.

V gene TRBV27 combines with J gene TRBJ2-7; D gene uncertain. The V end was cut by 6 bases, the J end by 0 bases, with 12 bases between. Germline CDR1 and CDR2: MNHEY and SMNVEV (reference sequence). CDR3 size: 14 residues. The CDR3: CASRPPGGSYEQYF. The DNA of the CDR3 is TGTGCCAGCAGGCCACCTGGCGGCTCCTACGAGCAGTACTTC.

This clone has a single count. This chain links TRBV30 with TRBJ2-7; TRBD1 aligns across 9 bases. After removal of 2 bases from V and 0 bases from J, the junction contained 5 bases not matched to a gene. This CDR3 contains 15 residues. The germline V gene has CDR1 GTSNPN and CDR2 SVGIG (reference sequence). In DNA, the CDR3 is TGTGCCTGGAGTAAGGGACAGGGAGCCTCCTACGAGCAGTACTTC. Its translation is CAWSKGQGASYEQYF.

This rearrangement joins TRBV28 to TRBJ2-1; 15 nucleotides align to TRBD2. V shed 5 bases, J shed 4 bases, and the junction held 0 bases outside the gene matches. Germline CDR1 and CDR2: MDHEN and SYDVKM. The CDR3 sequence is 15 residues long. In nucleotides, the CDR3 is TGTGCCAGCAGTGGGACTAGCGGGAGGTACAATGAGCAGTTCTTC. It yields the protein CASSGTSGRYNEQFF.

The V call is TRBV4-1, the J call TRBJ2-5; 8 bases agree with TRBD1. Germline assignment: CDR1 MGHRA and CDR2 YSYEKL. J lost 4 bases, V lost 11 bases, and 15 bases had no gene match. The CDR3 length is 15 residues. CDR3 region: CAASPLQGGGETQYF. In DNA form, the CDR3 reads TGCGCCGCATCACCATTACAGGGGGGAGGAGAGACCCAGTACTTC.

CDR3: CASGKPSSSYNEQFF. The DNA for the CDR3 is TGTGCCAGCGGTAAGCCATCGAGCTCCTACAATGAGCAGTTCTTC. V usage is TRBV6-6 and J usage is TRBJ2-1; no clear D. The V gene's germline CDR1 is MNHNY and CDR2 SVGAGI (reference sequence). The CDR3 sequence is 15 residues long. Trimming removed 8 bases at V and 0 bases at J, with 14 bases between.

The chain has TRBV2 and TRBJ1-2, with D perhaps TRBD1 (6 bases). With 3 bases removed from V and 2 bases from J, the gap between germline ends came to 16 bases. This CDR3 region has 16 residues. The germline V gene has CDR1 SNHLY and CDR2 FYNNEI. The CDR3 DNA reads TGTGCCAGCAGTGAGGGGGGGCACTACCTCAACTATGGCTACACCTTC. This gives the protein CASSEGGHYLNYGYTF.

CDR3: CASSKKTGQGPCTEAFF. CDR3 coding DNA: TGTGCCAGCAGCAAAAAAACGGGACAGGGCCCTTGCACTGAAGCTTTCTTT. The rearrangement joins TRBV21-1 to TRBJ1-1; the table's D call, TRBD1, has no DNA check behind it. TRBV21-1 is tagged as a pseudogene. The length of the CDR3 is 17 residues.

The chain employs TRBV6-6 and TRBJ1-1, with D uncertain. The CDR3 length is 14 residues. Per germline, CDR1 MNHNY and CDR2 SVGAGI (reference sequence). Trimming stripped 0 bases from V and 0 bases from J, with 5 bases between. The CDR3 sequence is CASSYSAVNTEAFF. In DNA form, the CDR3 reads TGTGCCAGCAGTTACTCGGCGGTGAACACTGAAGCTTTCTTT.

The V and J genes are TRBV5-6 and TRBJ2-7, with 9 bases fitting TRBD2. V was clipped by 2 bases and J by 6 bases; unmatched bases: 6. Germline V lookup: CDR1 SGHDT, CDR2 YYEEEE. The CDR3 length is 14 residues. CDR3 amino acids: CASSFIAGVGEQYF. DNA for the CDR3: TGTGCCAGCAGCTTTATAGCGGGAGTAGGCGAGCAGTACTTC. Full variable domain (missing parts from reference TRBV5-6 and TRBJ2-7): DAGVTQSPTHLIKTRGQQVTLRCSPKSGHDTVSWYQQALGQGPQFIFQYYEEEERQRGNFPDRFSGHQFPNYSSELNVNALLLGDSALYLCASSFIAGVGEQYFGPGTRLTVT.

This chain joins TRBV7-3 and TRBJ2-1; maybe TRBD2 (5 bases). CDR1 and CDR2 from the germline V gene are SGHTA and FQGTGA. CDR3 size: 14 residues. V was pared by 4 bases and J by 4 bases, with 11 bases between. The CDR3 region has the DNA TGTGCCAGCAGCTCTGCCGCGGGTTACAATGAGCAGTTCTTC. Protein product: CASSSAAGYNEQFF.

This clone was found a few times. The chain combines TRBV9 with TRBJ2-1; 8 bases agree with TRBD1. The CDR3 is 17 residues long. Unmatched junction bases numbered 13, after V lost 4 bases and J lost 4 bases. Germline CDR1 reads SGDLS; CDR2 reads YYNGEE. The CDR3 DNA is TGTGCCAGCAGCACACGCGGACAGGGCGGATATTACAATGAGCAGTTCTTC. It translates to CASSTRGQGGYYNEQFF.

V gene TRBV28 combines with J gene TRBJ2-1; 8 nucleotides line up with TRBD2. The CDR3 is made up of 16 amino acids. Germline V gene lookup returns CDR1 MDHEN and CDR2 SYDVKM. J gave up 4 bases and V 7 bases, and 12 bases lay outside the gene matches. The CDR3 DNA reads TGTGCCAGCACCCCGGGGGCTAGCGGGCAATACAATGAGCAGTTCTTC. It yields the protein CASTPGASGQYNEQFF.

The V call is TRBV19, the J call TRBJ1-5; TRBD1 is a possible D gene (6 bases). The CDR3 consists of 14 residues. The ends were cut back, 6 bases at V and 0 bases at J, with 9 bases in the middle. Per the germline V gene, CDR1 is LNHDA and CDR2 is SQIVND (reference sequence). CDR3 DNA sequence: TGTGCCAGTAGACACAGGGATAGCAATCAGCCCCAGCATTTT. This sequence encodes CASRHRDSNQPQHF.

CDR3 residues: CASSIVTSGNTIYF. CDR3 nucleotides: TGTGCCAGTAGTATAGTAACTTCTGGAAACACCATATATTTT. The J gene is TRBJ1-3, the V gene TRBV19; D is uncertain. Between the trimmed V and J ends, which lost 1 base and 1 base, there was a span of 5 bases. CDR3 length: 14 amino acids. Germline CDR1 and CDR2: LNHDA and SQIVND (reference sequence).

This chain uses TRBV15 with TRBJ2-1; perhaps TRBD2 as D (7 bases). V lost 0 bases and J 1 base, leaving 13 bases between the germline ends. CDR1 is LNHNV, CDR2 YYDKDF, per germline (reference sequence). This CDR3 spans 17 amino acids. The CDR3 bases are TGTGCCACCAGCAGAGACCGGGGGGCCTTTTCCTACAATGAGCAGTTCTTC. Its protein is CATSRDRGAFSYNEQFF.

This clone was counted once. The CDR3 is CASSKGLAGADTQYF. CDR3 DNA: TGTGCCAGCAGCAAGGGACTAGCGGGAGCAGATACGCAGTATTTT. This chain uses TRBV7-2 with TRBJ2-3; 14 bases agree with TRBD2. CDR1 is SGHTA and CDR2 is FQGNSA in the germline V gene. The CDR3 runs to 15 residues. J lost 4 bases, V lost 5 bases, and 2 bases had no gene match.

V is TRBV6-5 and J is TRBJ1-2; possible D gene TRBD1, 5 bases. Germline values: CDR1 MNHEY, CDR2 SVGAGI. V was pared by 6 bases and J by 6 bases, with 17 bases between. The CDR3 spans 14 residues. In DNA, the CDR3 is TGTGCCAGCAGCCCAGGGCTTTATATGGATGGCTACACCTTC. Its protein is CASSPGLYMDGYTF.